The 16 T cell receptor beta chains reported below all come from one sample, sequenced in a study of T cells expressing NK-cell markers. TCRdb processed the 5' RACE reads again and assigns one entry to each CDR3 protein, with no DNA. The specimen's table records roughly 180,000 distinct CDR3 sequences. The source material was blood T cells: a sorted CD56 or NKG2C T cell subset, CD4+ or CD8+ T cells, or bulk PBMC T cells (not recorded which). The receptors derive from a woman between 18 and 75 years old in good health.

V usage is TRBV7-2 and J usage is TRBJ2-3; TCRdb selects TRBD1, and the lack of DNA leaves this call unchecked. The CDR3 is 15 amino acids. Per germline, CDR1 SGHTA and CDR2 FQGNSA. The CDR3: CASSPPNGGTDTQYF. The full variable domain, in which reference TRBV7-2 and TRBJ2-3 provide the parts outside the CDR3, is GAGVSQSPSNKVTEKGKDVELRCDPISGHTALYWYRQSLGQGLEFLIYFQGNSAPDKSGLPSDRFSAERTGGSVSTLTIQRTQQEDSAVYLCASSPPNGGTDTQYFGPGTRLTVL.

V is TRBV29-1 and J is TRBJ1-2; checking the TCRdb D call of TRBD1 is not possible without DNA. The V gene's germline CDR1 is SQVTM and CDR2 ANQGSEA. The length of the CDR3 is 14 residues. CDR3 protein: CSVEEAGGGYGYTF.

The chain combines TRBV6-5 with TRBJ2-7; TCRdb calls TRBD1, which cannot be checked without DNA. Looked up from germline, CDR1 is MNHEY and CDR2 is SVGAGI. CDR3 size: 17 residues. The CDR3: CASSYIPGGGSSYEQYF.

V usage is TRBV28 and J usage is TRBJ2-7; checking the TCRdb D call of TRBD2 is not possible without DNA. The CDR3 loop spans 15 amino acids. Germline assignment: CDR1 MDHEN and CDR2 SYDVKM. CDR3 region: CASTFRTSGLYEQYF.

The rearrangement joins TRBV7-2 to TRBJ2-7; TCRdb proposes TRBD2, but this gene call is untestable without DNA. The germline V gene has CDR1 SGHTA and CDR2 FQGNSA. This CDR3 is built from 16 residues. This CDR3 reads CASSLAGLAGNHEQYF.

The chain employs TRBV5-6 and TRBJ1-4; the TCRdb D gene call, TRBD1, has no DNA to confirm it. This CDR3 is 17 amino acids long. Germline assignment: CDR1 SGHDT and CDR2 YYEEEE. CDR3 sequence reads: CASSLWGRVVTNEKLFF.

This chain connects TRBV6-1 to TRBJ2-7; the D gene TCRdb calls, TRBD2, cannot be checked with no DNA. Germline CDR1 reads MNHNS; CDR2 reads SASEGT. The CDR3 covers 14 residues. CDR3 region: CASSKTSGNYEQYF.

The CDR3 sequence is CASSVGTGAGETQYF. The chain combines TRBV7-8 with TRBJ2-5; the TCRdb D gene call, TRBD1, has no DNA to confirm it. The CDR3 runs 15 residues. Germline V gene data show CDR1 as SGHVS and CDR2 as FQNEAQ.

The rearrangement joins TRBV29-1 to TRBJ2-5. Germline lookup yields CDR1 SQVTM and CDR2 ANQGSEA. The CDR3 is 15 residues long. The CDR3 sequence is CSVEEKRSPVETQYF.

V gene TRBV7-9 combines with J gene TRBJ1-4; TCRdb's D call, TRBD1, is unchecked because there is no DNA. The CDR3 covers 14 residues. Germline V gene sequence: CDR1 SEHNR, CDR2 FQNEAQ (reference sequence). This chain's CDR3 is CASSFPGGGEKLFF.

This CDR3 is CASSADPSGQPQHF. The chain links TRBV5-1 to TRBJ1-5. Germline CDR1 is SGHRS and CDR2 is YFSETQ. The CDR3 has 14 amino acids.

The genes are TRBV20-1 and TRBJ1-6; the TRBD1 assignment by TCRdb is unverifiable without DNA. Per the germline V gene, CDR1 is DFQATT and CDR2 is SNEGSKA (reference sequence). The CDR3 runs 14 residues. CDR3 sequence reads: CSARGGITGSPLHF.

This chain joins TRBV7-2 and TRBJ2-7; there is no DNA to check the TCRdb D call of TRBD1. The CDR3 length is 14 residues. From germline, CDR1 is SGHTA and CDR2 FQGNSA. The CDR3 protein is CASSLYTGGYEQYF.

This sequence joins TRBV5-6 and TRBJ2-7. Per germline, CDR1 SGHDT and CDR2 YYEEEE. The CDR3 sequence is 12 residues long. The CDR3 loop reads CASSFWGYEQYF.

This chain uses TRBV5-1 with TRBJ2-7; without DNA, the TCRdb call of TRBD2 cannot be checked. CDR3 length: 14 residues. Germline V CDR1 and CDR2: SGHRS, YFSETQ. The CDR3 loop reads CASSYSGRSIEQYF.

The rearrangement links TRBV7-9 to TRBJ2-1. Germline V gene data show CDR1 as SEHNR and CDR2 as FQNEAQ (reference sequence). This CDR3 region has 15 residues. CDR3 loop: CASSLEGGSYNEQFF.